This TCR beta chain was documented in a study of blood T cell repertoires in COVID-19. Across the study: Samples of COVID-19 (acute and convalescent) were obtained from the United States, Italy and Spain. PBMCs, B-cell-depleted T cells, or T cells provided the cDNA or gDNA that made up the material.

The length of the CDR3 is 14 residues. V gave up 6 bases and J gave up 8 bases, with 19 bases separating them. Germline V gives CDR1 MNHEY, CDR2 SVGAGI. Original data processing: Cell counts per sample came from amplifying reference gene primers. The protocol was immunoSEQ multiplex PCR, while the TCRdb copy is restricted to in-frame clones and leaves out a portion. V and J calls and clone size are as listed in that table; D and trimming were resolved from the DNA. The sample lists about 210,000 clones, roughly nine tenths occurring once. The sample was peripheral blood. The origin of this receptor is a woman in her 70s with acute or convalescent COVID-19. V usage is TRBV6-5 and J usage is TRBJ1-2, with D hard to call. Here the CDR3 reads CASSQDGVKRGYTF. CDR3 DNA sequence: TGTGCCAGCAGCCAGGACGGGGTGAAGCGCGGCTACACCTTC.